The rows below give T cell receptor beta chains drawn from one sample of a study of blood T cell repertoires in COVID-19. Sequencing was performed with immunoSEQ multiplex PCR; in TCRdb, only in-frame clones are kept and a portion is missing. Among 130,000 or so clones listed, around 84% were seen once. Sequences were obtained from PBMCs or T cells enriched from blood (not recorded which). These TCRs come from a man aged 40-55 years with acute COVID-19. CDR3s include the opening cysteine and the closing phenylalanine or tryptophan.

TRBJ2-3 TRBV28 CASSFLSGTDTQYF
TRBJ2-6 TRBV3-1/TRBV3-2 CASSRTGGVPGANVLTF
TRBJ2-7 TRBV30 CAWSVDSNAYEQYF
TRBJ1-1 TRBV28 CASSFPSGTEAFF
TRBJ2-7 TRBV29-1 CSVGGTGGSYEQYF
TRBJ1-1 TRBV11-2 CASSLRFQVTSSNTEAFF
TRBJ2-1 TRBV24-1 CATSDVAGGTNEQFF
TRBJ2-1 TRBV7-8 CASSLAKSVPSYNEQFF
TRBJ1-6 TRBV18 CASSPYRQGPYNSPLHF
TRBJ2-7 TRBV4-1 CASSFSAGEANEQYF
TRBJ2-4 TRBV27 CARGGINYRGGKNIQYF
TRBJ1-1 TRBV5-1 CASSFDILYTEAFF
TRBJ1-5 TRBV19 CASSSPSPGAGQPQHF
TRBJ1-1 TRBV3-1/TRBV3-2 CASSQARTEAFF
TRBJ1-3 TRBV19 CASTWGQDGNTIYF
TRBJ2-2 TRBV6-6 CASSPTDRGNTGELFF
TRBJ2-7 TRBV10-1 CASSDERSSYEQYF
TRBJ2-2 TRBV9 CASSPVGGWAGELFF
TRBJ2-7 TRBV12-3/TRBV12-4 CASSLKQAGEQYF
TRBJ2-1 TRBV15 CATSSFLTGETQQFF
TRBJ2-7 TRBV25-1 CASSAAGGEPYEQYF
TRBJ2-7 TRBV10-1 CASSAASGRDYEQYF
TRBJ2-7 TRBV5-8 CASSLAGTAYEQYF
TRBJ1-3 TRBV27 CASSLTAPGNTIYF
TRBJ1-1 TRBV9 CASSALGEGNTEAFF
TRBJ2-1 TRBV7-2 CASRPRLAGDYEQFF
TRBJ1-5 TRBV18 CASSVGGNGNQPQHF
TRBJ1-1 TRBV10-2 CASSDRWTYTEAFF
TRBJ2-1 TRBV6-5 CASRSGGSYNEQFF
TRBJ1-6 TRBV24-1 CATSYTPLHF
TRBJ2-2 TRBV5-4 CASSPPSVGNTGELFF
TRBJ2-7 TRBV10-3 CAISDPTGIEQYF
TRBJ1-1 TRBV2 CASSTGYEAFF
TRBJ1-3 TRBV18 CASSQSGPSSGNTIYF
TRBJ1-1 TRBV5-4 CASSNHQGEDTEAFF